This T cell receptor beta chain was captured by sequencing in a study of PD-1 blockade in classical Hodgkin lymphoma. Produced via immunoSEQ multiplex PCR; TCRdb's table is partial and in-frame only. The repertoire consists of around 30,000 clones, with 70% to 90% occurring once and the leading ten covering about 0.64%. CDR1 and CDR2 from the germline V gene are MNHNS and SASEGT. The CDR3 is made up of 14 amino acids. Trimming removed 4 bases from V and 4 bases from J, with 8 bases in between. The time point denotes: cycle 4 day 1 (C4D1), after 6 weeks of nivolumab. Brentuximab vedotin exposure varied among the patients, all of whom had relapsed after autologous stem cell transplantation. The CD4+ T cells used were purified from thawed PBMCs through magnetic negative selection.

The gene calls are TRBV6-1 and TRBJ1-6; D is unclear. The receptor comes from a human donor with classical Hodgkin lymphoma. The material sequenced was CD4+ T cells from blood, taken before the fourth cycle of nivolumab. The CDR3 protein is CASSGTTYNSPLHF. CDR3 nucleotide sequence: TGTGCCAGCAGTGGTACAACTTATAATTCACCCCTCCACTTT.